This TCR beta chain was recorded in a study of shared clonotypes between healthy human individuals. Measured with immunoSEQ multiplex PCR; TCRdb has only the in-frame clones, and not every one. The sample has about 2.3 million clones, just over 90% seen once. Trimming stripped 7 bases from V and 3 bases from J, with 13 bases between. CDR1 LGHNT and CDR2 FRNRAP come from the germline V gene. The CDR3 runs to 14 residues. V is TRBV12-5 and J is TRBJ1-5; a possible D gene is TRBD1 (5 bases). The receptor was isolated from a man aged 18-30 years in good health. Some clones in this sample may be carry-over from other donors' samples. The specimen sequenced was naive CD4+ T cells from PBMCs. Subset described: CD45RA+ positively selected. The CDR3 nucleotides are TGTGCTAGTGCCCGGGGGGTCCTCAATCAGCCCCAGCATTTT. Its translation is CASARGVLNQPQHF.